One and the same sample provided the 13 T cell receptor beta chains below, sequenced in a study of T cells in Graves' hyperthyroidism and ophthalmopathy. TCR beta CDR3 region amplification was performed from RNA transcripts. The HTBI primer set drove a first-round RT-PCR of the TCR CDR3. MiXCR, run by TCRdb on the multiplex PCR reads, gives a single entry per CDR3 protein. The data hold around 400,000 distinct CDR3 sequences, with 15% to 19% observed a single time. Sequences were obtained from blood. The receptors come from a woman between 18 and 30 years old with Graves' hyperthyroidism that later progressed to Graves' ophthalmopathy.

The genes are TRBV7-9 and TRBJ2-3; 8 bases align to TRBD2. Germline loops: CDR1 SEHNR, CDR2 FQNEAQ (reference sequence). This CDR3 is built from 15 residues. The trim removed 3 bases at V and 11 bases at J, leaving 13 bases unmatched. The CDR3 region has the DNA TGTGCCAGCAGCTTTCCGGGACTAGAATTGGGAAGGCAGTATTTT. It specifies CASSFPGLELGRQYF.

The chain has TRBV28 and TRBJ2-7; 9 bases match TRBD2. The V gene end was trimmed by 5 bases and the J gene end by 7 bases; junction bases not matched to a gene: 15. CDR3 size: 16 residues. Germline assignment: CDR1 MDHEN and CDR2 SYDVKM. DNA for the CDR3: TGTGCCAGCAGTCTGGTACTAGCGGGCAGGCCCAGGGAGCAGTACTTC. It is translated as CASSLVLAGRPREQYF.

The chain has TRBV29-1 and TRBJ2-7; no clear D. Trimming removed 2 bases from V and 1 base from J, with 15 bases in between. This CDR3 has 15 residues. CDR1 is SQVTM and CDR2 is ANQGSEA in the germline V gene. Written as DNA, the CDR3 is TGCAGCGTTGAATATTCGGATGGGCCTTCCTACGAGCAGTACTTC. Protein sequence: CSVEYSDGPSYEQYF.

In this sample, this clonotype turned up many times. This sequence joins TRBV20-1 and TRBJ2-1, with 10 nucleotides matching TRBD2. The CDR3 is 14 residues long. Germline-derived CDR1 and CDR2 are DFQATT and SNEGSKA (reference sequence). V gave up 0 bases and J gave up 7 bases; unmatched junction bases: 3. CDR3: CSARDLAGANEQFF. The DNA for the CDR3 is TGCAGTGCTAGAGATCTAGCGGGAGCGAATGAGCAGTTCTTC.

The genes are TRBV19 and TRBJ2-1, with D tentatively TRBD2 (6 bases). Germline V gene lookup returns CDR1 LNHDA and CDR2 SQIVND (reference sequence). The CDR3 totals 17 residues. Trimming removed 5 bases at V and 3 bases at J, with 20 bases between. The chain's CDR3 is CASSPPPLAYDYNEQFF. The CDR3 DNA is TGTGCCAGTAGTCCACCCCCTCTAGCGTACGACTACAATGAGCAGTTCTTC.

With respect to this clonotype: The CDR3 does not end in the conserved phenylalanine or tryptophan, so this is likely a read error. The chain joins TRBV10-3 to TRBJ2-1; 10 bases are shared with TRBD1. Unmatched junction bases numbered 9, after V lost 7 bases and J lost 3 bases. CDR3 length: 16 residues. Germline values: CDR1 ENHRY, CDR2 SYGVKD. The CDR3 loop is CAIKPTGTGDYNEQFS. The CDR3 coding sequence is TGTGCCATCAAGCCCACCGGGACAGGGGACTACAATGAGCAGTTCTCC.

This clonotype came up a few times. The chain uses TRBV7-9 and TRBJ2-1, with 7 nucleotides matching TRBD2. The CDR3 sequence is 15 residues long. V trimming: 1 base; J trimming: 3 bases; junction bases outside the gene matches: 3. Per germline, CDR1 SEHNR and CDR2 FQNEAQ (reference sequence). CDR3 bases: TGTGCCAGCAGCTTAGGGCGGGGGAACTACAATGAGCAGTTCTTC. It encodes CASSLGRGNYNEQFF.

As to this clonotype: Since a much larger clone is just one base distant, this may be a read error. The chain has TRBV28 and TRBJ2-2, with TRBD1 identical over 9 bases. Germline V gene data show CDR1 as MDHEN and CDR2 as SYDVKM. The CDR3 length is 16 residues. V was clipped by 4 bases and J by 7 bases; unmatched bases: 10. The CDR3 loop reads CASSSPGQGGGGELFF. DNA for the CDR3: TGTGCCAGCAGTTCTCCGGGACAGGGCGGCGGCGGGGAGCTGTTTTTT. The variable domain in full, completed from reference TRBV28 and TRBJ2-2, reads DVKVTQSSRYLVKRTGEKVFLECVQDMDHENMFWYRQDPGLGLRLIYFSYDVKMKEKGDIPEGYSVSREKKERFSLILESASTNQTSMYLCASSSPGQGGGGELFFGEGSRLTVL.

The chain recombines TRBV9 with TRBJ2-1, with 13 bases that match TRBD2. CDR3 length: 16 residues. The junction had 12 bases not matched to a gene; V was cut back by 3 bases and J by 12 bases. The germline CDR1 and CDR2 sequences are SGDLS and YYNGEE. In nucleotides, the CDR3 is TGTGCCAGCAGCGCCGAGGGACTAGCGGGAACCGATGGGCAGTTCTTC. This sequence encodes CASSAEGLAGTDGQFF.

This clonotype was counted between two and nine times. The V and J genes are TRBV4-3 and TRBJ2-7; either TRBD1 or TRBD2 may supply D (5 bases each). V lost 1 base to trimming and J lost 0 bases, with 16 bases between them. Germline values: CDR1 LGHNA, CDR2 YSLEER. The CDR3 contains 17 residues. The CDR3, as DNA: TGCGCCAGCAGCCAAGCCCTTGGGGGAGACAGCTCCTACGAGCAGTACTTC. This translates into CASSQALGGDSSYEQYF.

J is TRBJ2-6 and V is TRBV5-6; a weak D match, TRBD2 (7 bases). CDR1 and CDR2 from the germline V gene are SGHDT and YYEEEE. The V and J ends lost 3 bases and 2 bases respectively, with 15 bases between them. The length of the CDR3 is 17 residues. CDR3 nucleotide sequence: TGTGCCAGCAGCTGGGGCCCGGGGGGCCCTGGGGCCAACGTCCTGACTTTC. Translated, it gives CASSWGPGGPGANVLTF.

This clonotype was seen ten or more times. V is TRBV27 and J is TRBJ2-7, with 10 bases aligning to TRBD2. Trimming removed 4 bases from V and 3 bases from J; junction bases left unmatched: 3. The CDR3 contains 14 residues. The germline V gene has CDR1 MNHEY and CDR2 SMNVEV (reference sequence). The CDR3 spells CASSSLAGYYEQYF. CDR3 nucleotides: TGTGCCAGCAGTTCACTAGCGGGATACTACGAGCAGTACTTC.

CDR3 protein: CASSIFGQGQETQYF. The CDR3 nucleotides read TGTGCCAGCAGTATATTCGGACAGGGTCAAGAGACCCAGTACTTC. The chain uses TRBV2 and TRBJ2-5; 8 positions agree with TRBD1. The CDR3 extends over 15 amino acids. In germline, CDR1 is SNHLY, CDR2 FYNNEI. The junction had 7 bases not matched to a gene; V was cut back by 5 bases and J by 2 bases.